This T cell receptor (beta chain) was sequenced for a study of T cell responses to AZD1222 COVID-19 vaccine listed by TCRdb under 2021. As for the study more broadly: AZD1222 recipients whose second dose came at about 4 weeks and those whose second dose came at about 12 weeks were combined into one group, since spike-specific TCR depth and breadth did not differ between the two schedules. A total of more than 230 trial participants underwent TCR sequencing, of whom about 210 received two doses of AZD1222 and some 26 received two doses of the MenACWY control vaccine. Trial participants were enrolled into age subgroups of 18-55, 56-69 and 70-plus years, which contained roughly 150, 30 and 60 TCR-sequenced participants, respectively.

The CDR3 regions of human TCRbeta chains were analyzed by immunosequencing. The original methods were these. Repertoire TCRs were matched against a reference library of SARS-CoV-2-specific TCRs generated with the MIRA antigen-specificity platform. Breadth was defined as the fraction of unique TCRs that were SARS-CoV-2-associated. Depth was defined as the fraction of total T cells that were SARS-CoV-2-associated. Using the MIRA data, each spike-specific TCR was assigned both to the spike region to which the TCR was reactive and to a CD4 or CD8 class. Log10-transformed breadth and depth values were compared by one-way ANOVA with Sidak's multiple comparisons tests. Held by TCRdb, this immuneACCESS table contains in-frame sequences only and omits some clones. Under half of the omission traces to an unresolved V gene where checked; the cause of the rest is unknown. The V and J calls and clone size are taken from that table; D and trimming were inferred from the DNA. This sample is represented by fewer than 150,000 clones; about 86% of them were singletons. The ten largest clones add up to roughly 3% of the sample.

Study-wide conclusions, independent of this receptor: Only six AZD1222 recipients were SARS-CoV-2 seropositive at baseline, limiting conclusions about previously exposed vaccinees. The vaccine-associated CD4 TCRs covered the entire spike protein, and the dominant responses fell in regions 160-218 and 743-854. Reportedly, almost half of the unique spike-specific TCRs recognized epitopes lying outside the regions that are mutated in the B.1.351 and B.1.1.7 variants. After two AZD1222 doses, both the breadth and the depth of spike-specific TCRs were significantly higher than at day 0 and than in MenACWY recipients. Participants were mostly white British and included more females than males, and it was suggested by the authors that clonal diversity may have been underestimated. No day 14 peak-response samples were available, so repertoires were characterized only after the peak T cell response. The 56-69-year group was small, and its depth increase did not reach significance, likely because of low power.

CDR1 and CDR2 were assigned from the germline V gene as SGDLS and YYNGEE. After removal of 0 bases from V and 4 bases from J, the junction retains 5 bases not matched to a gene. Measured from the cysteine to the phenylalanine, the CDR3 is 15 residues long. Just the 45-base CDR3 DNA is kept, in frame starting at base 1. As for this clone: Its antigen is not yet known. Base qualities are not provided; no much larger clone lies one nucleotide away.

The sample's time point label, in plain terms: baseline before first vaccination. Vaccinee samples came from UK trials COV001 and COV002, including a single-blind randomized controlled phase 2/3 trial of AZD1222 (ChAdOx1 nCoV-19) in healthy adults. For TCRbeta chain sequencing, PBMC samples were collected from trial participants at day 0 and at day 28 after the second dose. The sequence derives from an adult in good health. The chain was built from TRBV9 and TRBJ2-3; TRBD2 agrees with 7 junctional bases. Material: peripheral blood, obtained on day 0 of AZD1222 vaccination. The CDR3 reads CASSVVEGGADTQYF. The sequenced DNA: TGTGCCAGCAGCGTAGTCGAGGGAGGGGCAGATACGCAGTATTTT.